These 26 T cell receptor beta chains originate from one sample sequenced in a study of shared clonotypes between healthy human individuals. Profiling relied on immunoSEQ multiplex PCR, and the TCRdb table lists in-frame clones only, not all of them. This sample has about 2.4 million clones, with roughly 93% found just once. The source material was naive CD4+ T cells from PBMCs. The subset denotes: CD45RA+ positively selected. The receptors come from a man aged 18-30 years in good health. Some clones in this sample may be carry-over from other donors' samples.

The CDR3 is CASRITSGNTGELFF. The CDR3 region has the DNA TGTGCCAGCAGGATCACTAGCGGGAACACCGGGGAGCTGTTTTTT. J is TRBJ2-2 and V is TRBV11-2, with TRBD2 matching over 8 bases. V dropped 6 bases and J dropped 1; count of bases not matched to a gene: 4. The length of the CDR3 is 15 residues. CDR1 is SGHAT and CDR2 is FQNNGV in the germline V gene.

In the case of this clone: Different DNA sequences within this sample yield the same CDR3. DNA for the CDR3: TGTGCCAGCAGTCAGGGATTCTCTGGAAACACCATATATTTT. This encodes CASSQGFSGNTIYF. The J gene is TRBJ1-3, the V gene TRBV6-1; D perhaps matches TRBD1 (5 bases). Germline V lookup: CDR1 MNHNS, CDR2 SASEGT. V lost 5 bases, J lost 0 bases, and 8 bases lay in between. There are 14 residues in the CDR3.

The chain is built from TRBV7-3 and TRBJ2-1, with 10 nucleotides matching TRBD2. Germline-derived CDR1 and CDR2 are SGHTA and FQGTGA. The junction had 4 bases not matched to a gene; V was cut back by 2 bases and J by 3 bases. The CDR3 sequence is 16 residues long. This CDR3 is CASSLQAGGNYNEQFF. The CDR3 region has the DNA TGTGCCAGCAGCTTACAAGCGGGAGGGAACTACAATGAGCAGTTCTTC.

The chain joins TRBV7-9 to TRBJ2-1, with 13 bases lining up with TRBD2. The germline CDR1 and CDR2 sequences are SEHNR and FQNEAQ (reference sequence). The CDR3 length is 19 residues. V was clipped by 0 bases and J by 0 bases; unmatched bases: 5. CDR3 DNA sequence: TGTGCCAGCAGCTTAGCGCTACTAGCGGGAGGGAGCTCCTACAATGAGCAGTTCTTC. Translated, it gives CASSLALLAGGSSYNEQFF.

This chain joins TRBV28 and TRBJ1-5, with TRBD1 matching 7 bases. The CDR3 is 17 residues long. J was trimmed by 0 bases and V by 6 bases; bases with no gene match: 11. Per germline, CDR1 MDHEN and CDR2 SYDVKM. CDR3 bases: TGTGCCAGCAGAGGCCCGGGACAGAGATTTAGCAATCAGCCCCAGCATTTT. Translating gives CASRGPGQRFSNQPQHF. The full variable domain, completed using reference TRBV28 and TRBJ1-5, is DVKVTQSSRYLVKRTGEKVFLECVQDMDHENMFWYRQDPGLGLRLIYFSYDVKMKEKGDIPEGYSVSREKKERFSLILESASTNQTSMYLCASRGPGQRFSNQPQHFGDGTRLSIL.

This chain joins TRBV2 and TRBJ2-2; possibly TRBD2 for D (6 bases). The CDR3 length is 14 residues. The ends were cut back, 10 bases at V and 2 bases at J, with 14 bases in the middle. Per germline, CDR1 SNHLY and CDR2 FYNNEI. The CDR3 loop is CANKAGPNTGELFF. In DNA form, the CDR3 reads TGTGCCAACAAGGCGGGGCCAAACACCGGGGAGCTGTTTTTT. Full variable domain (remainder filled in from reference TRBV2 and TRBJ2-2): EPEVTQTPSHQVTQMGQEVILRCVPISNHLYFYWYRQILGQKVEFLVSFYNNEISEKSEIFDDQFSVERPDGSNFTLKIRSTKLEDSAMYFCANKAGPNTGELFFGEGSRLTVL.

As to this clone: Other DNA sequences in the same sample also yield this CDR3. The chain recombines TRBV19 with TRBJ2-5; 7 bases match TRBD2. The trim removed 4 bases at V and 4 bases at J, leaving 6 bases unmatched. This CDR3 has 14 amino acids. CDR1 is LNHDA, CDR2 SQIVND, per germline (reference sequence). CDR3 amino acids: CASSTSGGRETQYF. CDR3 bases: TGTGCCAGTAGTACTAGCGGAGGGAGAGAGACCCAGTACTTC.

In this sample, this clone turned up once. This chain joins TRBV2 and TRBJ2-1; TRBD2 is a possible D gene (5 bases). Trimming removed 4 bases from V and 10 bases from J, with 14 bases in between. Looked up from germline, CDR1 is SNHLY and CDR2 is FYNNEI. CDR3 length equals 13 residues. CDR3 coding DNA: TGTGCCAGCAGTGTTTCGGAGCGGAACGAGCAGTTCTTC. It translates to CASSVSERNEQFF.

This chain joins TRBV10-3 and TRBJ2-2; D gene ambiguous. V dropped 4 bases and J dropped 7 bases, with 7 bases sitting between them. CDR3 length: 12 amino acids. Looked up from germline, CDR1 is ENHRY and CDR2 is SYGVKD. For the CDR3, the DNA is TGTGCCATCAGTGCTAGGCTCGGGGAGCTGTTTTTT. Protein: CAISARLGELFF.

With regard to this clone: The identical CDR3 is also encoded by other nucleotide sequences in the sample. The chain recombines TRBV5-1 with TRBJ2-5; 9 nucleotides agree with TRBD1. The CDR3 has 15 residues. The germline gives CDR1 SGHRS, CDR2 YFSETQ. V lost 3 bases to trimming and J lost 1 base; unmatched junction nucleotides: 4. The CDR3 is CASSWGTGTQETQYF. The DNA for the CDR3 is TGCGCCAGCAGCTGGGGGACAGGGACCCAAGAGACCCAGTACTTC.

The rearrangement links TRBV5-4 to TRBJ2-2, with D perhaps matching TRBD1 (6 bases). Germline V gene sequence: CDR1 SGHNT, CDR2 YYREEE (reference sequence). The CDR3 is 16 amino acids. The V end lost 0 bases, the J end lost 2 bases, and 11 bases lay between the germline ends. CDR3 nucleotides: TGTGCCAGCAGCTTGGCCGACAGGTCCAACACCGGGGAGCTGTTTTTT. Translated, it gives CASSLADRSNTGELFF.

CDR3 in DNA: TGTGCCAGCAGTTCCCCGGGACTAGCTACACAAGCCTACGAGCAGTACTTC. Its translation: CASSSPGLATQAYEQYF. The chain carries TRBV28 and TRBJ2-7, with 9 nucleotides matching TRBD2. Germline CDR1 reads MDHEN; CDR2 reads SYDVKM. V gave up 4 bases and J gave up 2 bases; unmatched junction bases: 12. The CDR3 loop spans 17 amino acids.

This clone turned up a few times. Other DNA variants within this sample encode the same CDR3. The chain combines TRBV28 with TRBJ1-1; D gene uncertain. The CDR3 loop spans 11 amino acids. Deletions cut 1 base from V and 7 bases from J, with 4 bases between. Germline CDR1 is MDHEN and CDR2 is SYDVKM. Here the CDR3 DNA reads TGTGCCAGCAGTTTATACCGTGAAGCTTTCTTT. As protein: CASSLYREAFF.

About this clone itself: This sample also contains other DNA sequences that code for the same CDR3. The chain couples TRBV4-2 to TRBJ1-2; D remains ambiguous. V lost 0 bases, J lost 0 bases, and 8 bases lay in between. The length of the CDR3 is 15 residues. Germline CDR1 is LGHNA and CDR2 is YNFKEQ. Written as DNA, the CDR3 is TGTGCCAGCAGCCAAGATCCAGAAACTAACTATGGCTACACCTTC. Residues: CASSQDPETNYGYTF.

The CDR3 is CASAREGRNEQFF. CDR3 bases: TGTGCCAGCGCACGGGAGGGCCGGAATGAGCAGTTCTTC. The rearrangement uses TRBV21-1 and TRBJ2-1; the D segment call TRBD2 is taken from the table without a DNA check. TRBV21-1 is deemed a pseudogene. This CDR3 is built from 13 residues.

The gene calls are TRBV6-5 and TRBJ2-2; D perhaps matches TRBD2 (5 bases). Germline CDR1 is MNHEY and CDR2 is SVGAGI. V was pared by 7 bases and J by 5 bases, with 11 bases between. The CDR3 spans 13 residues. The CDR3 region has the DNA TGTGCCAGCACCGGGGTAGAGACCGGGGAGCTGTTTTTT. This gives the protein CASTGVETGELFF.

In this sample, this clone turned up once. This rearrangement joins TRBV29-1 to TRBJ1-2; tentative D call: TRBD1 (5 bases). The V end was cut by 7 bases, the J end by 4 bases, with 10 bases between. Per the germline V gene, CDR1 is SQVTM and CDR2 is ANQGSEA. This CDR3 is 11 amino acids long. The CDR3 is CSGGEGYGYTF. The CDR3 DNA follows: TGCAGCGGAGGGGAGGGCTATGGCTACACCTTC.

The rearrangement uses TRBV23-1 and TRBJ2-5; D unresolved. TRBV23-1 is an ORF for which the function is uncertain. V was cut by 4 bases and J by 2 bases, with 29 bases left in between. The CDR3 totals 20 residues. The CDR3 here is CASSPQWLVWEDRKQETQYF. The CDR3 DNA is TGCGCCAGCAGTCCTCAGTGGCTGGTGTGGGAAGACCGCAAACAAGAGACCCAGTACTTC.

The chain couples TRBV11-2 to TRBJ2-5; tentative D call: TRBD2 (6 bases). Germline V gene sequence: CDR1 SGHAT, CDR2 FQNNGV. V dropped 4 bases and J dropped 5 bases, with 20 bases sitting between them. There are 16 residues in the CDR3. CDR3 nucleotides: TGTGCCAGCAGCTCGCGCTGGGTGGAGGGTGGGGAGACCCAGTACTTC. Protein sequence: CASSSRWVEGGETQYF.

This chain joins TRBV28 and TRBJ1-4; D gene ambiguous. V was shortened by 4 bases and J by 7 bases, with 10 bases between the two germline ends. Germline V lookup: CDR1 MDHEN, CDR2 SYDVKM. The length of the CDR3 is 13 residues. As DNA, the CDR3 is TGTGCCAGCAGTTCCAATTACGGTGAAAAACTGTTTTTT. This translates into CASSSNYGEKLFF.

The V gene is TRBV7-2, the J gene TRBJ2-7; D not certain. Per the germline V gene, CDR1 is SGHTA and CDR2 is FQGNSA. CDR3 length: 14 amino acids. Trimming took 2 bases from V and 7 from J, leaving 15 bases between them. The CDR3: CASSLLGTTGEQYF. CDR3 bases: TGTGCCAGCAGCTTACTCGGAACCACTGGGGAGCAGTACTTC.

A few counts support this clone. The CDR3 DNA follows: TGCGCCAGCAGCCGCCGGGACAGCGATACCCTGAACACTGAAGCTTTCTTT. Its translation: CASSRRDSDTLNTEAFF. The chain links TRBV4-1 to TRBJ1-1; 7 positions match TRBD1. Germline loops: CDR1 MGHRA, CDR2 YSYEKL. Trimming at V came to 4 bases and at J to 0 bases, leaving 11 bases not matched to a gene. The CDR3 sequence is 17 residues long.

The genes are TRBV5-1 and TRBJ2-3, with TRBD2 matching 9 bases. CDR3 length: 16 residues. J gave up 3 bases and V 4 bases, and 9 bases lay outside the gene matches. Germline CDR1 reads SGHRS; CDR2 reads YFSETQ. The CDR3 loop reads CASSPAARGGTDTQYF. CDR3 sequence (DNA): TGCGCCAGCAGCCCGGCGGCGCGGGGGGGGACAGATACGCAGTATTTT.

The V gene is TRBV7-9, the J gene TRBJ1-3; D gene ambiguous. Trimming removed 6 bases from V and 8 bases from J, with 20 bases in between. CDR1 SEHNR and CDR2 FQNEAQ come from the germline V gene (reference sequence). CDR3 size: 15 residues. The CDR3 reads CASSERAYWRDTIYF. CDR3 coding DNA: TGTGCCAGCAGTGAAAGGGCCTATTGGAGGGACACCATATATTTT.

This chain connects TRBV19 to TRBJ2-2; 7 bases are shared with TRBD2. CDR1 is LNHDA, CDR2 SQIVND, per germline (reference sequence). The length of the CDR3 is 17 residues. With 4 bases clipped from V and 1 base from J, the junction kept 9 bases outside the gene matches. CDR3 loop: CASSTRTRLLNTGELFF. Here the CDR3 DNA reads TGTGCCAGTAGTACCCGGACTAGGCTGTTGAACACCGGGGAGCTGTTTTTT.

With respect to this clone: The same CDR3 is also encoded by other DNA sequences in this sample. V gene TRBV20-1 combines with J gene TRBJ2-5; D gene ambiguous. This CDR3 is built from 11 residues. V was pared by 0 bases and J by 5 bases, with 4 bases between. Germline V gene lookup returns CDR1 DFQATT and CDR2 SNEGSKA (reference sequence). CDR3 amino acids: CSAREWETQYF. In DNA, the CDR3 is TGCAGTGCTAGAGAATGGGAGACCCAGTACTTC.